The clone carrying this T cell receptor beta chain has only a few counts. This entry comes from a study of blood T cells in healthy people across ages. Sample-barcoded 5' priming and a J-beta primer mix drove a second PCR of roughly 6 to 12 cycles. TCRdb called the 5' RACE reads again in MiXCR, with one record for every CDR3 protein. The sample has 1.6 million or so distinct CDR3 sequences, 30% to 35% seen once; the top ten hold roughly 12%. The CDR3 contains 13 residues. V was trimmed by 3 bases and J by 3 bases, leaving 12 bases between them. The germline gives CDR1 DFQATT, CDR2 SNEGSKA (reference sequence).

Sequencing was done on a sample of blood. The clonotype was recovered from a woman aged 30 to 39 in good health. The gene calls are TRBV20-1 and TRBJ2-7; possibly TRBD1 for D (5 bases). CDR3 nucleotide sequence: TGCAGTGCTAGGCATCCAGGGCGCTACGAGCAGTACTTC. This translates into CSARHPGRYEQYF.